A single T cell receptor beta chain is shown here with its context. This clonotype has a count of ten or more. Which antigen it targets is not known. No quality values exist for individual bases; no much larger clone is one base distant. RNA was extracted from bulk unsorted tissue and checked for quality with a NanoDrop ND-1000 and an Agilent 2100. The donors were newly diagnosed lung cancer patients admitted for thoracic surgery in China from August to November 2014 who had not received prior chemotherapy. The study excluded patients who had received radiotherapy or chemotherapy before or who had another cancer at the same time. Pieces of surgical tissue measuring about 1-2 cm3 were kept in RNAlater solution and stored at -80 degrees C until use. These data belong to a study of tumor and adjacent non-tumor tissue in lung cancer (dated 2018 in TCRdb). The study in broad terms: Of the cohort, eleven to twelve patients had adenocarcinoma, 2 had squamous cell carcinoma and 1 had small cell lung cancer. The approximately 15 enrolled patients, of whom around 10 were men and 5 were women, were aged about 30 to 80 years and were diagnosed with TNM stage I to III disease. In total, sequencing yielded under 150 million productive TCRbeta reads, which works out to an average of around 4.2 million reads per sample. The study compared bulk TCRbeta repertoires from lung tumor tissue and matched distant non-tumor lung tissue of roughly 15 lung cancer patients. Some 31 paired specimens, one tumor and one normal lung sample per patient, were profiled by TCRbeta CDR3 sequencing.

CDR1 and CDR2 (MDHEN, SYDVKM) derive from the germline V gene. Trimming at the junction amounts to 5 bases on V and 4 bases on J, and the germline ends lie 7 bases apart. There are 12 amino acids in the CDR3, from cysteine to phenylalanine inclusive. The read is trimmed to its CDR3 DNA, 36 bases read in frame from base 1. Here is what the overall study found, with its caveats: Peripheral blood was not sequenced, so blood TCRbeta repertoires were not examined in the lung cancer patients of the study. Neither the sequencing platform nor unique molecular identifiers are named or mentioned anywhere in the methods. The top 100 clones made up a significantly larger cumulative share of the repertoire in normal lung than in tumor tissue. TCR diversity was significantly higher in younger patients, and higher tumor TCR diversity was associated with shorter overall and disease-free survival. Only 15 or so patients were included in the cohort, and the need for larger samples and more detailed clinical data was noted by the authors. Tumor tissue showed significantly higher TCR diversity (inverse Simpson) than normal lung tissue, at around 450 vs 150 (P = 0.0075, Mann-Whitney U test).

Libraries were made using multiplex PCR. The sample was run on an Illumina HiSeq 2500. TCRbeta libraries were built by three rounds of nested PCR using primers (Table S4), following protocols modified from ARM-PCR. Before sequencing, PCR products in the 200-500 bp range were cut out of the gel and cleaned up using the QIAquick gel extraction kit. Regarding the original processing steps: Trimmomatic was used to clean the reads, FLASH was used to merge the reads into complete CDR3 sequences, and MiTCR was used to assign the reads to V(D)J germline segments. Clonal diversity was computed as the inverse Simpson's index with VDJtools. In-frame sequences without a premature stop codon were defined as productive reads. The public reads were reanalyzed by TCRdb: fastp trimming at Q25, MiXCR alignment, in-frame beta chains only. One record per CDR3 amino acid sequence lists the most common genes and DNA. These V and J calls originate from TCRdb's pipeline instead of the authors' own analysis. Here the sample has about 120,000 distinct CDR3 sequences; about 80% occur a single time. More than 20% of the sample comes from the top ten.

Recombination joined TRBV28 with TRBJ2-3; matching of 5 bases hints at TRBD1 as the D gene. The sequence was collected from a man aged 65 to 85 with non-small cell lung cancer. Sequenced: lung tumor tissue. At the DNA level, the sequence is TGTGCCAGCAGTGTACAGGCAGATACGCAGTATTTT. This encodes CASSVQADTQYF.